This TCR beta chain comes out of a study of CD8+ T cells in alopecia areata. As to treatment: oral pan-JAK inhibitor, 5-10 mg twice daily. Between the trimmed V and J ends, which lost 3 bases and 5 bases, there was a span of 14 bases. The CDR3 consists of 14 residues. Germline assignment: CDR1 LNHDA and CDR2 SQIVND (reference sequence). Reverse transcribed after extraction, RNA yielded cDNA as the sequencing template. TCRdb keeps only in-frame clones here, not all; method: immunoSEQ multiplex PCR. The sample consists of about 150,000 clones, roughly 54% of them appearing once. The chain recombines TRBV19 with TRBJ2-7; no reliable D call. The TCR originated in a human donor with alopecia areata. This specimen was CD8+ T cells sorted from blood, taken at week 4, from a patient treated with tofacitinib. DNA for the CDR3: TGTGCCAGTAGTATTGGAGTGGAAGGACACGAGCAGTACTTC. Amino acids: CASSIGVEGHEQYF.